One sample yielded the 20 T cell receptor beta chains listed below, sequenced in a study of blood T cell repertoires in COVID-19. The method was immunoSEQ multiplex PCR; TCRdb's version includes in-frame clones alone and lacks a portion of them. The profile covers approximately 250,000 clones, with about nine tenths appearing a single time and about 4% taken by the ten largest. Material for sequencing was PBMCs or T cells enriched from blood (not recorded which). These receptors came from a woman in her thirties with acute COVID-19.

CDR3 loop: CASSQVAGTADEQYF. The CDR3 coding sequence is TGCGCCAGCAGCCAAGTCGCTGGGACAGCAGACGAGCAGTACTTC. The rearrangement joins TRBV4-1 to TRBJ2-7; 7 bases align to TRBD1. Germline lookup yields CDR1 MGHRA and CDR2 YSYEKL. The CDR3 extends over 15 amino acids. V lost 1 base, J lost 5 bases, and 8 bases stayed unmatched.

This chain links TRBV27 with TRBJ2-7; 9 bases align to TRBD2. V was clipped by 7 bases and J by 5 bases; unmatched bases: 18. The germline CDR1 and CDR2 sequences are MNHEY and SMNVEV (reference sequence). This CDR3 comprises 17 residues. The CDR3 protein is CASKEALLAGEVDEQYF. The CDR3 DNA follows: TGTGCCAGCAAAGAAGCCCTATTAGCGGGAGAGGTGGACGAGCAGTACTTC.

The J gene is TRBJ2-5, the V gene TRBV7-9; 9 bases fit TRBD2. The junction had 4 bases not matched to a gene; V was cut back by 3 bases and J by 5 bases. The CDR3 extends over 14 amino acids. Germline V gives CDR1 SEHNR, CDR2 FQNEAQ (reference sequence). For the CDR3, the DNA is TGTGCCAGCAGCTTTGGCGGGAGGGATGAGACCCAGTACTTC. This encodes CASSFGGRDETQYF.

This rearrangement joins TRBV27 to TRBJ1-2; the match to TRBD1 covers 9 bases. Unmatched junction bases numbered 3, after V lost 2 bases and J lost 5 bases. This CDR3 has 14 residues. Looked up from germline, CDR1 is MNHEY and CDR2 is SMNVEV (reference sequence). The CDR3 sequence is CASSLEDRGYGYTF. The CDR3 DNA reads TGTGCCAGCAGTTTAGAGGACAGGGGATATGGCTACACCTTC.

The J gene is TRBJ1-3, the V gene TRBV4-3; D ambiguous. The CDR3 is 15 amino acids. V lost 0 bases, J lost 4 bases, and 10 bases lay in between. Germline CDR1 reads LGHNA; CDR2 reads YSLEER. CDR3 sequence: CASSQDHPVGNTIYF. As DNA, the CDR3 is TGCGCCAGCAGCCAAGATCATCCGGTAGGAAACACCATATATTTT.

With respect to this clone: Other DNA sequences of this sample code for an identical CDR3. The CDR3 is CASSPQDSSGNTIYF. In DNA, the CDR3 is TGTGCCAGCTCACCTCAGGACAGCTCTGGAAACACCATATATTTT. The J gene is TRBJ1-3, the V gene TRBV18; D is possibly TRBD1 (6 bases). With 3 bases removed from V and 0 bases from J, the gap between germline ends came to 9 bases. Germline V gives CDR1 KGHSH, CDR2 LQKENI. The CDR3 sequence is 15 residues long.

This clone has more than one count but fewer than ten. This sequence joins TRBV6-5 and TRBJ1-5, with D uncertain. CDR1 MNHEY and CDR2 SVGAGI come from the germline V gene. CDR3 size: 13 residues. V lost 3 bases, J lost 4 bases, and 7 bases lay in between. The CDR3 bases are TGTGCCAGCAGTTATCAGGAAAATCAGCCCCAGCATTTT. This gives the protein CASSYQENQPQHF.

The CDR3 spells CASSFNMNTEAFF. The CDR3 DNA sequence: TGTGCCAGCAGTTTTAACATGAACACTGAAGCTTTCTTT. The chain couples TRBV27 to TRBJ1-1, with no clear D. The germline V and J ends were trimmed by 3 bases and 0 bases, with 5 bases remaining between them. Germline V gives CDR1 MNHEY, CDR2 SMNVEV (reference sequence). CDR3 length: 13 residues.

The chain uses TRBV5-1 and TRBJ1-2; D perhaps matches TRBD1 (5 bases). The CDR3 runs 14 residues. Germline values: CDR1 SGHRS, CDR2 YFSETQ. Trimming shortened V by 6 bases and J by 8 bases, and 20 bases separated the two germline ends. DNA of the CDR3: TGCGCCAGCAACCCGGGTGGCAGGGAATACGGCTACACCTTC. Its protein is CASNPGGREYGYTF.

V gene TRBV7-9 combines with J gene TRBJ2-2, with 11 bases aligning to TRBD2. Germline CDR1 is SEHNR and CDR2 is FQNEAQ (reference sequence). The CDR3 has 16 amino acids. V lost 5 bases to trimming and J lost 7 bases; unmatched junction nucleotides: 9. The CDR3 bases are TGTGCCAGCAGCCGGGCCCTAGCGGGAGGAATCGGGGAGCTGTTTTTT. As protein: CASSRALAGGIGELFF.

This rearrangement joins TRBV28 to TRBJ2-7; D is undetermined. This CDR3 comprises 15 residues. Deletions cut 2 bases from V and 3 bases from J, with 14 bases between. CDR1 is MDHEN, CDR2 SYDVKM, per germline. CDR3 in amino acids: CASSLLLRRNYEQYF. CDR3 sequence (DNA): TGTGCCAGCAGTTTACTTCTTCGCAGAAACTACGAGCAGTACTTC.

The V call is TRBV2, the J call TRBJ1-1; TRBD1 agrees at 8 bases. The V gene's germline CDR1 is SNHLY and CDR2 FYNNEI. The CDR3 is made up of 14 amino acids. V gave up 6 bases and J gave up 0 bases; unmatched junction bases: 3. DNA for the CDR3: TGTGCCAGCAGGGGACAGGTCATGAACACTGAAGCTTTCTTT. Translation: CASRGQVMNTEAFF.

V and J are TRBV7-9 and TRBJ2-7, with TRBD2 as a possible D gene (6 bases). Germline CDR1 reads SEHNR; CDR2 reads FQNEAQ (reference sequence). V was pared by 5 bases and J by 0 bases, with 14 bases between. CDR3 length: 15 amino acids. Here the CDR3 DNA reads TGTGCCAGCAGCCCCTCAGCGGGTAGCTCCTACGAGCAGTACTTC. Protein sequence: CASSPSAGSSYEQYF.

J is TRBJ2-1 and V is TRBV19, with 10 bases identical to TRBD1. The CDR3 extends over 16 amino acids. The V and J ends lost 2 bases and 8 bases, in that order; junction bases with no gene match: 9. Germline V gene data show CDR1 as LNHDA and CDR2 as SQIVND (reference sequence). CDR3 nucleotides: TGTGCCAGTAGTATAATACCGGGACAGGGGCGGGATGAGCAGTTCTTC. Translation gives CASSIIPGQGRDEQFF.

The chain joins TRBV11-2 to TRBJ2-1, with 8 bases that match TRBD1. This CDR3 spans 13 amino acids. The V and J ends lost 5 bases and 9 bases, in that order; junction bases with no gene match: 6. Per germline, CDR1 SGHAT and CDR2 FQNNGV. In DNA form, the CDR3 reads TGTGCCAGCAGCGAACTACAGGGGGGTGAGCAGTTCTTC. Protein: CASSELQGGEQFF.

CDR3 in amino acids: CASSQDRAAEGEKLFF. CDR3 DNA sequence: TGTGCCAGCAGCCAAGACCGCGCGGCGGAGGGCGAAAAACTGTTTTTT. The gene calls are TRBV3-1 (or the pseudogene TRBV3-2) and TRBJ1-4; D is uncertain. CDR1 is LGHDT, CDR2 YNNKEL, per germline (reference sequence). The CDR3 extends over 16 amino acids. V lost 0 bases to trimming and J lost 8 bases, with 16 bases between them.

The rearrangement joins TRBV24-1 to TRBJ2-2; the D gene is possibly TRBD2 (6 bases). Germline CDR1 reads KGHDR; CDR2 reads SFDVKD. CDR3 length: 17 amino acids. Trimming shortened V by 2 bases and J by 5 bases, and 17 bases separated the two germline ends. CDR3 protein: CATSDYLKGGETGELFF. For the CDR3, the DNA is TGTGCCACCAGTGATTATTTAAAGGGAGGAGAGACCGGGGAGCTGTTTTTT.

The J gene is TRBJ1-2, the V gene TRBV28; 11 bases line up with TRBD1. CDR1 is MDHEN, CDR2 SYDVKM, per germline. V dropped 6 bases and J dropped 7; count of bases not matched to a gene: 7. This CDR3 contains 14 residues. The CDR3 region is CASRDGQGAFGYTF. The DNA for the CDR3 is TGTGCCAGCAGAGACGGACAGGGGGCGTTTGGCTACACCTTC.

This clone was detected only once. This chain uses TRBV24-1 with TRBJ2-4; D is unclear. CDR3 length: 13 residues. Trimming left V 6 bases short and J 5 bases short, with 10 bases between. Germline lookup yields CDR1 KGHDR and CDR2 SFDVKD. CDR3 DNA: TGTGCCACCAGTTCAAACAGAGAAAACATTCAGTACTTC. Translated: CATSSNRENIQYF.

This clone occurred a few times. The J gene is TRBJ2-2, the V gene TRBV5-1; D unresolved. The V and J ends lost 2 bases and 5 bases respectively, with 4 bases between them. The CDR3 totals 12 residues. The germline gives CDR1 SGHRS, CDR2 YFSETQ. CDR3 amino acids: CASSFLTGELFF. Here the CDR3 DNA reads TGCGCCAGCAGCTTTCTGACCGGGGAGCTGTTTTTT.